Listed below are T cell receptor beta chains from one sample, sequenced in a study of cytomegalovirus exposure and HLA in healthy donors. The table came from immunoSEQ multiplex PCR; TCRdb's copy has only in-frame clones and leaves some out. There are over 150,000 clones in the sample; over 80% occur only once, and about 1.2% lies in the top ten. Source material: PBMCs. The receptor source for this set is a boy aged 2 to 10 in good health and CMV-seronegative. The CDR3 runs from the conserved cysteine through the conserved F or W. D genes are given only for firm matches. The size field is filled for only some rows; it gives once, few, many or a size class.

cdr3_length: 15
clone_size: few
j_call: TRBJ2-3
d_call: .
v_call: TRBV6-5
cdr3_aa: CASSYTGASTDTQYF
cdr3_nt: TGTGCCAGCAGTTACACGGGAGCTAGCACAGATACGCAGTATTTT

cdr3_length: 13
clone_size: .
j_call: TRBJ2-1
d_call: .
v_call: TRBV5-4
cdr3_aa: CASSLEGGNEQFF
cdr3_nt: TGTGCCAGCAGCCTTGAGGGGGGGAATGAGCAGTTCTTC

cdr3_length: 16
clone_size: .
j_call: TRBJ1-5
d_call: TRBD1
v_call: TRBV19
cdr3_aa: CASSIYKGQFNQPQHF
cdr3_nt: TGTGCCAGTAGTATCTATAAGGGACAGTTCAATCAGCCCCAGCATTTT

cdr3_length: 15
clone_size: once
j_call: TRBJ2-3
d_call: .
v_call: TRBV7-9
cdr3_aa: CASSPQAHSTDTQYF
cdr3_nt: TGTGCCAGCAGCCCTCAGGCTCATAGCACAGATACGCAGTATTTT

cdr3_length: 15
clone_size: few
j_call: TRBJ2-2
d_call: .
v_call: TRBV2
cdr3_aa: CASSGDRTNTGELFF
cdr3_nt: TGTGCCAGCAGTGGCGACAGGACGAACACCGGGGAGCTGTTTTTT

cdr3_length: 17
clone_size: .
j_call: TRBJ2-1
d_call: TRBD1
v_call: TRBV29-1
cdr3_aa: CSVEGDSGLSSYNEQFF
cdr3_nt: TGCAGCGTTGAGGGGGACAGCGGCCTTAGCTCCTACAATGAGCAGTTCTTC

cdr3_length: 14
clone_size: .
j_call: TRBJ2-1
d_call: .
v_call: TRBV5-1
cdr3_aa: CASSPRTGDREQFF
cdr3_nt: TGCGCCAGCAGCCCCAGGACGGGGGACCGGGAGCAGTTCTTC

cdr3_length: 14
clone_size: .
j_call: TRBJ1-4
d_call: TRBD1
v_call: TRBV19
cdr3_aa: CASSTYRGGEKLFF
cdr3_nt: TGTGCCAGTAGTACTTACAGGGGAGGCGAAAAACTGTTTTTT

cdr3_length: 14
clone_size: .
j_call: TRBJ1-1
d_call: .
v_call: TRBV6-6
cdr3_aa: CASSKQGVATEAFF
cdr3_nt: TGTGCCAGCAGCAAACAGGGTGTTGCCACTGAAGCTTTCTTT

cdr3_length: 18
clone_size: once
j_call: TRBJ2-1
d_call: TRBD2
v_call: TRBV27
cdr3_aa: CASRRTSGGSQIGDEQFF
cdr3_nt: TGTGCCAGCAGGCGTACTAGCGGGGGTTCTCAAATTGGCGATGAGCAGTTCTTC